The sequence of this TCR beta chain was determined in a study of blood T cell repertoires in COVID-19. The repertoire was sequenced with immunoSEQ multiplex PCR; TCRdb's copy has only in-frame clones and lacks some. The sample records about 220,000 clones, around 84% being singletons. The germline gives CDR1 KGHDR, CDR2 SFDVKD. The CDR3 covers 13 residues. Trimming stripped 4 bases from V and 3 bases from J, with 9 bases between. The sequence derives from a young man with active or convalescent COVID-19. This chain connects TRBV24-1 to TRBJ2-7; tentatively, D is TRBD2 (6 bases). The sequenced sample consisted of peripheral blood. Here the CDR3 DNA reads TGTGCCACCAGTGACGGGGGACTCTACGAGCAGTACTTC. This gives the protein CATSDGGLYEQYF.